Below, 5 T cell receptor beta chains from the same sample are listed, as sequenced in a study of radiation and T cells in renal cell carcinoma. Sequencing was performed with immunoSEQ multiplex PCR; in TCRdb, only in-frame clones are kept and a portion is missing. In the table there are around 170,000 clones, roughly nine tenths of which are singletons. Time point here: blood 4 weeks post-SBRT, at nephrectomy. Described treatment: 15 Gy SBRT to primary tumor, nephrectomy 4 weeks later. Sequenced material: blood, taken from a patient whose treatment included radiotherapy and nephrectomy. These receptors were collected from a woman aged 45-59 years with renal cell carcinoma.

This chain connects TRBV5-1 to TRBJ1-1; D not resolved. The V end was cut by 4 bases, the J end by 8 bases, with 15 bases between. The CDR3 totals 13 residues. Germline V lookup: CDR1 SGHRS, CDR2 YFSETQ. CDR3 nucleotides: TGCGCCAGCAGCGTGGGTACAGCCAAGGAAGCTTTCTTT. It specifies CASSVGTAKEAFF.

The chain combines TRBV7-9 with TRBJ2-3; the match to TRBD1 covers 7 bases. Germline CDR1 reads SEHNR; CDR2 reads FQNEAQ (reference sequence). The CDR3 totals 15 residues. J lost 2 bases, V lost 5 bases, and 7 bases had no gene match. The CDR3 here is CASSLNTGDTDTQYF. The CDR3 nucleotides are TGTGCCAGCAGCCTAAATACAGGGGACACAGATACGCAGTATTTT.

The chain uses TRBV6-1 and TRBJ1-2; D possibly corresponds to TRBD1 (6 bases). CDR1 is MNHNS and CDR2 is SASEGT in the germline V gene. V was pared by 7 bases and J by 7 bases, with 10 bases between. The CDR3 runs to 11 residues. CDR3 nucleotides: TGTGCCAGCAATAACAGGGTTGGCTACACCTTC. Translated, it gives CASNNRVGYTF.

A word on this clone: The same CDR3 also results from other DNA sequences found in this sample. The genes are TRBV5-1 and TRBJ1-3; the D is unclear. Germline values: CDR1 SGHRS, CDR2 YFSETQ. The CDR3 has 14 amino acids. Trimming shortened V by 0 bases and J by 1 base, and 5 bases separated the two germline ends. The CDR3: CASSLEGSGNTIYF. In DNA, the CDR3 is TGCGCCAGCAGCTTGGAAGGGTCTGGAAACACCATATATTTT.

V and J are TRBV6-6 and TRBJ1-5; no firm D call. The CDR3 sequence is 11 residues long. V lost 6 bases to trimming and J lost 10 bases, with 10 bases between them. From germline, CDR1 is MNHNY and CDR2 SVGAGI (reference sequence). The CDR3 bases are TGTGCCAGCAGGTATCAAGGTCCCCAGCATTTT. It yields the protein CASRYQGPQHF.